The sequence of this T cell receptor (beta chain) was determined in a study of blood T cell repertoires in COVID-19. Study summary: Sample material is recorded as cDNA or gDNA derived from T cells, B-cell-depleted T cells, or PBMCs.

In this sample, this clone turned up many times. Different DNA sequences within this sample yield the same CDR3. Measured with immunoSEQ multiplex PCR; TCRdb has only the in-frame clones, and not every one. The sample yields roughly 240,000 clones, around 88% seen once. Sequenced input: peripheral blood. This receptor was identified in a woman aged 25-40 years who had recovered from COVID-19.

Here the CDR3 reads CASSLGGGSYNEQFF. CDR3 nucleotide sequence: TGCGCCAGCAGCTTGGGAGGGGGCTCCTACAATGAGCAGTTCTTC. The rearrangement joins TRBV5-1 to TRBJ2-1; D may be TRBD1 (6 bases). The CDR3 covers 15 residues. Trimming left V 0 bases short and J 0 bases short, with 7 bases between. Germline lookup yields CDR1 SGHRS and CDR2 YFSETQ. Drawing the rest from reference TRBV5-1 and TRBJ2-1, the complete variable domain is KAGVTQTPRYLIKTRGQQVTLSCSPISGHRSVSWYQQTPGQGLQFLFEYFSETQRNKGNFPGRFSGRQFSNSRSEMNVSTLELGDSALYLCASSLGGGSYNEQFFGPGTRLTVL.